This is a list of T cell receptor beta chains from one sample in a study of graft-versus-host responses after intestinal transplantation. TCRdb keeps only in-frame clones here, not all; method: immunoSEQ multiplex PCR. The sample has about 120,000 clones, approximately 95% seen once. For these receptors, no antigen is known. Specimen: unstimulated CD8+ T cells sorted from spleen or lymph node cells, collected before intestinal transplant. The receptors come from a human donor who received an intestinal transplant. Each CDR3 is given with its conserved first and last residue. D genes are given only for firm matches.

CDR3 length	J gene	V gene	D gene	CDR3 protein	CDR3 DNA
14	TRBJ1-1	TRBV5-4	NA	CASSFEYPVIEAFF	TGTGCCAGCAGCTTTGAGTACCCGGTGATTGAAGCTTTCTTT
17	TRBJ1-5	TRBV9	TRBD1	CASSEGQGAFSNQPQHF	TGTGCCAGCAGCGAAGGACAGGGGGCATTTAGCAATCAGCCCCAGCATTTT
14	TRBJ2-7	TRBV6-1	NA	CASSFTQGSYEQYF	TGTGCCAGCAGTTTCACACAGGGATCCTACGAGCAGTACTTC
15	TRBJ2-1	TRBV4-3	TRBD2	CASSQTGLADNEQFF	TGCGCCAGCAGCCAGACGGGACTAGCGGACAATGAGCAGTTCTTC
14	TRBJ2-1	TRBV7-8	NA	CASRPPGTDNEQFF	TGTGCCAGCAGGCCTCCAGGGACCGACAATGAGCAGTTCTTC
12	TRBJ2-7	TRBV7-2	NA	CASSLEFYEQYF	TGTGCCAGCAGCTTAGAGTTTTACGAGCAGTACTTC
16	TRBJ1-2	TRBV5-1	NA	CASSFIIGTDYYGYTF	TGCGCCAGCAGCTTTATAATCGGGACGGATTACTATGGCTACACCTTC
15	TRBJ2-7	TRBV11-2	NA	CASSLTMSVYYEQYF	TGTGCCAGCAGCTTGACCATGAGTGTCTACTACGAGCAGTACTTC
15	TRBJ1-2	TRBV5-1	NA	CASSFVPSEIYGYTF	TGCGCCAGCAGCTTTGTTCCATCAGAGATCTATGGCTACACCTTC
14	TRBJ1-5	TRBV19	NA	CASSIVGGGQPQHF	TGTGCCAGTAGTATAGTGGGGGGGGGTCAGCCCCAGCATTTT